This T cell receptor beta chain originates from a study of vaccination and CD4 T cells after COVID-19 (dated by TCRdb to between 2020 and 2023). Regarding the complete study: Convalescent patients had a positive SARS-CoV-2 result on nasal swab PCR, and of these patients, some ten had mild disease and one had severe disease. Six males and four females were included in the convalescent cohort, with two Hispanic individuals, seven Caucasians, two Asians and one multiracial person represented. Participants got two doses of the Pfizer-BioNTech BNT162b2 vaccine (n=8) or two doses of the Moderna mRNA-1273 vaccine (n=2). Post-COVID blood samples were collected from convalescent patients a median of around 96 days after diagnosis, with a range of roughly 35 to 170 days. Post-vaccine blood samples were obtained a median of approximately 74 days after the second vaccine dose, with a range of about 14 to 250 days. Overlapping spike peptide pools from SARS-CoV-2 and from the common cold coronaviruses HCoV-NL63, HCoV-OC43 and HCoV-229E were used as culture stimuli. Control cultures used a CEFX viral epitope pool as positive control, an HIV-1 Nef peptide pool as negative control, or no peptide. The spike-specific CD4+ TCR repertoire was compared before and after mRNA vaccination in under 11 COVID-19 convalescent patients and a handful of infection-naive healthy vaccine recipients. What the authors observed across the whole study: In convalescent patients, nearly all vaccine-specific clones (304 of 307) were found to be mono-reactive for SARS-CoV-2 spike rather than cross-reactive with common cold coronaviruses. Relatively few convalescent patients were included in the study, and early timepoints after natural infection were not analyzed. In convalescent patients, a median roughly 86% of post-vaccine SARS-CoV-2-reactive clones were detected only after vaccination, suggesting vaccine-specific priming. Although the median number of SARS-CoV-2-reactive clonotypes went up from roughly 19 after infection to 38 after vaccination, the increase was not significant.

This clonotype was counted a few times. Its antigen is currently not known. No quality values exist for individual bases; no much larger clone is one base distant. Library preparation employed PCR. At the Johns Hopkins FTIC core, DNA from the cultured CD4+ T cells underwent TCR sequencing with the Oncomine TCR Beta short-read assay. The QIAamp micro DNA kit was used to extract genomic DNA from the cultured CD4+ T cells. Oncomine TCR Beta libraries from cultured CD4+ T cells were pooled with unique dual indexes and sequenced on an Illumina iSeq 100. In the original analysis: Non-productive sequences were filtered out, and CDR3s that did not start with C, did not end with F or W, or were shorter than 7 amino acids were discarded. Antigen-specific clonotypes were identified with the MANAFEST web application by comparing peptide-stimulated wells with reference and other culture wells. Positive clones required FDR below 0.05, an odds ratio above 5, and productive frequency above 0.1% in at least two of three replicate wells. Cross-reactive clonotypes were defined as significantly expanded in both SARS-CoV-2 spike wells and at least one common cold coronavirus spike condition. Similarity between CDR3 sequences was evaluated in R version 3.6.1 using Levenshtein distances (stringdist) and unrooted phylogenetic trees (ape). Using fastp at Q25 and MiXCR, TCRdb reprocessed the public reads and kept productive beta chains. All rows with the same CDR3 protein become a single entry with the most common DNA and genes. The V and J calls follow TCRdb's processing rather than the paper's. In this sample the table shows about 13,000 distinct CDR3 sequences, approximately 69% of which occur a single time. Of the sample, around a third falls within the top ten clones.

This specimen's treatment or condition label, per the study, means: roughly 10-day PBMC culture with coronavirus spike peptide pools or control peptides (ViraFEST assay). To expand antigen-specific T cells with peptide pools and then pick out the expanded clonotypes through TCR sequencing, the study relied on the ViraFEST assay. The convalescent patients' positive SARS-CoV-2 PCR tests were from March to December 2020, which was before the Alpha, Beta and Delta variants emerged in the United States. Each well held two million PBMCs cultured with roughly 9.2 ug/ml peptide pools in IMDM containing approximately 5% human AB serum and 9 to 10 IU/ml IL-2. Half of the culture medium was replaced with fresh IL-2-containing medium on days 3 and 7. After ten to eleven days of culture, CD4+ T cells were isolated by negative selection using the EasySep CD4+ T cell isolation kit. PBMCs were separated from whole blood using Ficoll-Paque Plus gradient centrifugation and then either used fresh or cryopreserved at -140C. Triplicate wells were generally used for each culture condition.

The CDR3 measures 13 amino acids from cysteine to phenylalanine. The read is trimmed to its CDR3 DNA, 39 bases read in frame from base 1. The germline V gene (reference sequence) supplies CDR1 DFQATT and CDR2 SNEGSKA. This sequence uses TRBV20-1 and TRBJ2-7, with 8 junctional bases fitting TRBD1. Sample: CD4+ T cells from blood, cultured in vitro. This TCR came from a human donor who had recovered from COVID-19. The sequence in DNA is TGCAACCCTATGAGGACAGGGTCTTACGAGCAGTACTTC. Its protein product is CNPMRTGSYEQYF.